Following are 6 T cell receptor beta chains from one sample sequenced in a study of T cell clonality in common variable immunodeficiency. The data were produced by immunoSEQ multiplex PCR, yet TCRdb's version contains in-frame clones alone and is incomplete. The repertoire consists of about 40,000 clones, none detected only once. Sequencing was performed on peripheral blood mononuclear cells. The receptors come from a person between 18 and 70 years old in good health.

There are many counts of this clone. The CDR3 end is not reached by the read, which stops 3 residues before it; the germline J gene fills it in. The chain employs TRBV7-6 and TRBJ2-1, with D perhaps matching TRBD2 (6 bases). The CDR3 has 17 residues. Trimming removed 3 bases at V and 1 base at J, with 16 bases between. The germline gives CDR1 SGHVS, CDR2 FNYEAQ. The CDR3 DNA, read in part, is TGTGCCAGCAGCTTTGGGCGGGAATTACCGTCCTACAATGAG. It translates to CASSFGRELPSYNE. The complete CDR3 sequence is CASSFGRELPSYNEQFF.

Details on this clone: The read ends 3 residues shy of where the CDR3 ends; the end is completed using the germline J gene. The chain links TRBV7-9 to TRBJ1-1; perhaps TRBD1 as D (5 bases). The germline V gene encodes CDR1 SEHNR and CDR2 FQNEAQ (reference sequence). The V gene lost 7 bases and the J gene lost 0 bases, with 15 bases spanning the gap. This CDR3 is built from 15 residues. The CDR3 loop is CASTRGGVMNTEAFF. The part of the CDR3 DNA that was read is TGTGCCAGCACGCGGGGGGGGGTAATGAACACTGAA.

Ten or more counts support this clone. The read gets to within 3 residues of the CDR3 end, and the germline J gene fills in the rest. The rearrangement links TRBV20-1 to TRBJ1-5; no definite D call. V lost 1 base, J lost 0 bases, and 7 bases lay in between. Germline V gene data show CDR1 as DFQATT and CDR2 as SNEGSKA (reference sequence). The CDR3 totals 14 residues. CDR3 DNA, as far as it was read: TGCAGTGCTAGAGGACACCTTAGCAATCAGCCC. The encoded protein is CSARGHLSNQP. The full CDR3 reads CSARGHLSNQPQHF.

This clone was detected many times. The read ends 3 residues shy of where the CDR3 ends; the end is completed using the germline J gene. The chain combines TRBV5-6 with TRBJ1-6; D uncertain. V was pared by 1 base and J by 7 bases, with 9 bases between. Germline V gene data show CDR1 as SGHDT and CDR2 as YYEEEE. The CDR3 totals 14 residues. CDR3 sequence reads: CASSLWAVNSPLHF. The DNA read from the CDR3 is TGTGCCAGCAGCTTGTGGGCAGTAAATTCACCC.

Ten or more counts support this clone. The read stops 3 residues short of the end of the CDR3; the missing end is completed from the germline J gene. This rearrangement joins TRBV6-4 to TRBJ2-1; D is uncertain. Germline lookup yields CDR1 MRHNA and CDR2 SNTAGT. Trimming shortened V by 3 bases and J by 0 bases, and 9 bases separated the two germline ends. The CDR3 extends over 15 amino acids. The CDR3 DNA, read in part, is TGTGCCAGCAGTGAAGGGCCAAGCTCCTACAATGAG. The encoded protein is CASSEGPSSYNE. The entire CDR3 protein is CASSEGPSSYNEQFF.

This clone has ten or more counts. The CDR3 spells CASSELGQSSYNEQFF. The sequenced part of the CDR3 DNA is TGTGCCAGCAGTGAATTAGGGCAAAGCTCCTACAATGAG. The gene calls are TRBV6-1 and TRBJ2-1, with D uncertain. Coverage ceases 3 residues before the CDR3 finishes, and the germline J gene fills in the end. Per germline, CDR1 MNHNS and CDR2 SASEGT. CDR3 length: 16 amino acids. The germline V and J ends were trimmed by 2 bases and 0 bases, with 11 bases remaining between them.